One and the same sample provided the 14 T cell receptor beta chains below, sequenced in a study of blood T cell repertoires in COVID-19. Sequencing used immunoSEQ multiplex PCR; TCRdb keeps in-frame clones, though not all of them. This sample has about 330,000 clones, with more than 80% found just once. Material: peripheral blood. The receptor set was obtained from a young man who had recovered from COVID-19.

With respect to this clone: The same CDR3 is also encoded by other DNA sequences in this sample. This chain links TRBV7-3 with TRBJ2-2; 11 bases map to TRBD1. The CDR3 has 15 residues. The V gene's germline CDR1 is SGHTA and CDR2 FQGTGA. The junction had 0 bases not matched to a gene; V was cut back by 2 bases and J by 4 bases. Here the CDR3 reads CASSLGQGATGELFF. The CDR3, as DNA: TGTGCCAGCAGCTTAGGACAGGGGGCCACCGGGGAGCTGTTTTTT. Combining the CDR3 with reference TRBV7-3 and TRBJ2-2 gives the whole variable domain GAGVSQTPSNKVTEKGKYVELRCDPISGHTALYWYRQSLGQGPEFLIYFQGTGAADDSGLPNDRFFAVRPEGSVSTLKIQRTERGDSAVYLCASSLGQGATGELFFGEGSRLTVL.

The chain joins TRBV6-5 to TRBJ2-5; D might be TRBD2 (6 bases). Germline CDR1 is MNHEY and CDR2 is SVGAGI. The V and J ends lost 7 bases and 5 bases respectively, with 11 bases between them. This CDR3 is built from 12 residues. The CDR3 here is CASTGTRETQYF. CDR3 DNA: TGTGCCAGCACCGGGACTCGGGAGACCCAGTACTTC.

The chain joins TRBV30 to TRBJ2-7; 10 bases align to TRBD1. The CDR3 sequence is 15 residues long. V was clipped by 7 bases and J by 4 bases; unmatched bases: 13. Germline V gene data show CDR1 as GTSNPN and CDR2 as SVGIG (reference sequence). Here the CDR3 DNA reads TGTGCCTTCTCCTCCTGGGACAGGGGAATGTACGAGCAGTACTTC. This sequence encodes CAFSSWDRGMYEQYF.

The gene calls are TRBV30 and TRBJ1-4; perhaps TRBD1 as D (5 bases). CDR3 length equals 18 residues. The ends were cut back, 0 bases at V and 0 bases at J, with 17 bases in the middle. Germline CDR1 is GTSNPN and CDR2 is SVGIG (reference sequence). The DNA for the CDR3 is TGTGCCTGGAGTGTACGTAGTGGGGGGACCGCAACTAATGAAAAACTGTTTTTT. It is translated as CAWSVRSGGTATNEKLFF.

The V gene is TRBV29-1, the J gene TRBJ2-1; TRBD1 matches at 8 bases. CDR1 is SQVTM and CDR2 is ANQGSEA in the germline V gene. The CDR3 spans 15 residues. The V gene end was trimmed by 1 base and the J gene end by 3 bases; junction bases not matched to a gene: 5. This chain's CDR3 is CSVEGGQEFYNEQFF. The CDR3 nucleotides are TGCAGCGTTGAAGGGGGACAGGAGTTCTACAATGAGCAGTTCTTC.

In DNA, the CDR3 is TGTGCCAGTATGGCCAGTCAGTATAGCAATCAGCCCCAGCATTTT. It yields the protein CASMASQYSNQPQHF. This chain joins TRBV19 and TRBJ1-5; no reliable D call. V was pared by 7 bases and J by 0 bases, with 13 bases between. In germline, CDR1 is LNHDA, CDR2 SQIVND (reference sequence). The CDR3 runs 15 residues.

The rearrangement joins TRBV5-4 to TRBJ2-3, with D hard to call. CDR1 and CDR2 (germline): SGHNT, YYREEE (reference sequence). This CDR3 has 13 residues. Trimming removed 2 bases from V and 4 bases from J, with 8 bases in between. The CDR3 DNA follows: TGTGCCAGCAGCTTTCCTCGAGCAGATACGCAGTATTTT. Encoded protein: CASSFPRADTQYF.

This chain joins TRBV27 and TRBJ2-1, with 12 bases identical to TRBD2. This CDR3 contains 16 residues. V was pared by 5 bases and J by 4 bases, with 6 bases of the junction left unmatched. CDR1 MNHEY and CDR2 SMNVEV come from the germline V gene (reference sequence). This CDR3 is CASSRLAGAPYNEQFF. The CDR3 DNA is TGTGCCAGCAGTCGACTAGCGGGGGCCCCTTACAATGAGCAGTTCTTC.

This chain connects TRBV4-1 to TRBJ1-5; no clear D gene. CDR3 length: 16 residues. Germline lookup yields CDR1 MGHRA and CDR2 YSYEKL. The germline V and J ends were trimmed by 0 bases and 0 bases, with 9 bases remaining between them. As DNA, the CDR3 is TGCGCCAGCAGCCAAGATCGTAGGAGTAGCAATCAGCCCCAGCATTTT. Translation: CASSQDRRSSNQPQHF.

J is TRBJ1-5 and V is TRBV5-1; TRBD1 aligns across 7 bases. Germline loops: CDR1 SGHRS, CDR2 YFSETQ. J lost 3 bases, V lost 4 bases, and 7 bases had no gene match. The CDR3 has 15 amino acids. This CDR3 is CASSTTGDPNQPQHF. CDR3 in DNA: TGCGCCAGCAGCACTACAGGGGACCCCAATCAGCCCCAGCATTTT.

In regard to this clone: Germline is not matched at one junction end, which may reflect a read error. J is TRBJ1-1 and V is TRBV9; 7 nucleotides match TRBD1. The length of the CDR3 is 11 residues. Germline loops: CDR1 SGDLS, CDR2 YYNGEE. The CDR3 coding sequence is TGTGCCAGCAGCGAACAGGGGCCGCTATTGTTT. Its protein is CASSEQGPLLF.

The CDR3 region is CASSYATGEVPYEQYF. The CDR3 DNA reads TGTGCCAGCAGCTACGCTACAGGGGAGGTCCCCTACGAGCAGTACTTC. This chain uses TRBV5-5 with TRBJ2-7; D possibly corresponds to TRBD1 (7 bases). CDR3 size: 16 residues. V was cut by 3 bases and J by 2 bases, with 18 bases left in between. CDR1 and CDR2 from the germline V gene are SGHKS and YYEKEE (reference sequence).

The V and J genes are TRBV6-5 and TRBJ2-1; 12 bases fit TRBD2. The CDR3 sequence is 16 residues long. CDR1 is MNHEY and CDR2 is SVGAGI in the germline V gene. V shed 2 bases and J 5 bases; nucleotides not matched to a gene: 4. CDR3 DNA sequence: TGTGCCAGCAGTTACCTGCTAGCGGGGGGGCACAATGAGCAGTTCTTC. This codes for CASSYLLAGGHNEQFF.

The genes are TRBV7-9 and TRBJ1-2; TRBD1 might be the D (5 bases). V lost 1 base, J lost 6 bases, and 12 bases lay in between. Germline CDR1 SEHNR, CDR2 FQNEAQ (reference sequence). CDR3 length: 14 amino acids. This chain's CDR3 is CASSLGSGRNGYTF. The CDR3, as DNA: TGTGCCAGCAGCTTAGGGTCAGGGAGGAATGGCTACACCTTC.